The 10 T cell receptor beta chains given below trace back to one sample, sequenced in a study of shared clonotypes between healthy human individuals. Profiling relied on immunoSEQ multiplex PCR, and the TCRdb table lists in-frame clones only, not all of them. Among 2 million to 3 million clones listed, approximately 94% were seen once. What was sequenced was naive CD4+ T cells from PBMCs. Subset indicated: CD45RA+ positively selected. These receptors all stem from a man aged 18 to 35 in good health. Some clones in this sample may be carry-over from other donors' samples.

The chain links TRBV9 to TRBJ1-3; possibly TRBD1 for D (5 bases). The CDR3 length is 13 residues. Germline V gene data show CDR1 as SGDLS and CDR2 as YYNGEE. The V and J ends lost 4 bases and 13 bases respectively, with 18 bases between them. CDR3 DNA: TGTGCCAGCAGCCCCCAGGGCCCGTACGATATATATTTT. Residues: CASSPQGPYDIYF.

This clone was seen only once. Written as DNA, the CDR3 is TGTGCCAGCAGCTTAGTGGTTTTGGCTGAAGCTTTCTTT. Translation: CASSLVVLAEAFF. The rearrangement links TRBV7-8 to TRBJ1-1; no firm D call. V gave up 1 base and J gave up 6 bases, with 9 bases separating them. This CDR3 is 13 amino acids long. CDR1 is SGHVS and CDR2 is FQNEAQ in the germline V gene.

This rearrangement joins TRBV29-1 to TRBJ1-2; 7 bases line up with TRBD1. This CDR3 is built from 13 residues. After removal of 7 bases from V and 5 bases from J, the junction contained 10 bases not matched to a gene. Germline V gene data show CDR1 as SQVTM and CDR2 as ANQGSEA. The CDR3 nucleotides read TGCAGCGCCACCGGACAGGAGGGGTATGGCTACACCTTC. Translating it yields CSATGQEGYGYTF.

The chain employs TRBV5-4 and TRBJ2-2, with D unclear. The germline CDR1 and CDR2 sequences are SGHNT and YYREEE (reference sequence). The V end was cut by 3 bases, the J end by 3 bases, with 15 bases between. The CDR3 consists of 16 residues. CDR3 amino acids: CASSSMRAGYTGELFF. The CDR3 nucleotides are TGTGCCAGCAGCTCCATGAGAGCCGGATACACCGGGGAGCTGTTTTTT.

The gene calls are TRBV7-3 and TRBJ1-1; 8 bases agree with TRBD1. The CDR3 totals 13 residues. The trim removed 6 bases at V and 3 bases at J, leaving 3 bases unmatched. Germline V CDR1 and CDR2: SGHTA, FQGTGA. CDR3 DNA: TGTGCCAGCAGGAAGGACAGGGACACTGAAGCTTTCTTT. This translates into CASRKDRDTEAFF.

This rearrangement joins TRBV7-6 to TRBJ1-3; 7 bases line up with TRBD1. Trimming removed 5 bases from V and 0 bases from J; junction bases left unmatched: 7. CDR1 and CDR2 from the germline V gene are SGHVS and FNYEAQ. The CDR3 consists of 16 residues. The CDR3: CASSPNRGDSGNTIYF. The CDR3 DNA follows: TGTGCCAGCAGCCCCAACAGGGGAGACTCTGGAAACACCATATATTTT.

The rearrangement links TRBV25-1 to TRBJ2-7; possibly TRBD1 or TRBD2 for D (6 bases each). The CDR3 length is 14 residues. The germline gives CDR1 MGHDK, CDR2 SYGVNS. V shed 8 bases and J shed 2 bases, with 16 bases lying between them. This chain's CDR3 is CASADLGGTYEQYF. CDR3 coding DNA: TGTGCCAGCGCCGATTTAGGGGGGACCTACGAGCAGTACTTC.

This chain connects TRBV6-6 to TRBJ2-7; D is possibly TRBD1 (5 bases). The V gene lost 7 bases and the J gene lost 4 bases, with 17 bases spanning the gap. Germline V gives CDR1 MNHNY, CDR2 SVGAGI (reference sequence). The CDR3 contains 14 residues. The CDR3 protein is CASTRGSTGYEQYF. In DNA form, the CDR3 reads TGTGCCAGCACTAGGGGCTCTACAGGATACGAGCAGTACTTC.

The chain combines TRBV19 with TRBJ1-2; D is uncertain. Germline V CDR1 and CDR2: LNHDA, SQIVND (reference sequence). V lost 8 bases and J 8 bases, leaving 18 bases between the germline ends. CDR3 size: 13 residues. In nucleotides, the CDR3 is TGTGCCAGTTCCCACCCCCTCTCCAGCGGCTACACCTTC. Translation: CASSHPLSSGYTF.

The V and J genes are TRBV27 and TRBJ2-1; tentatively, D is TRBD1 (5 bases). Trimming pared 8 bases from V and 0 bases from J, leaving 17 bases between. The CDR3 loop spans 16 amino acids. Germline V gene data show CDR1 as MNHEY and CDR2 as SMNVEV (reference sequence). The CDR3 DNA sequence: TGTGCCAGCCAAAATAGGGGCACCAACTCCTACAATGAGCAGTTCTTC. Residues: CASQNRGTNSYNEQFF.